The subject of this entry is one T cell receptor (beta chain). Its antigen is unknown. Libraries were prepared by immunoSEQ multiplex PCR; TCRdb keeps only in-frame clonotypes and omits some of them. Among about 60,000 clones listed, about 80% were seen once. These data come from a study of a mutant IDH1 vaccine in newly diagnosed glioma. Study information: Patients, over weeks 1, 3, 5, 7, 11, 15, 19 and 23, received a total of eight vaccinations. Mean patient age was approximately 39 years; approximately 60% were male and about 40% female. Following radiotherapy alone, or alongside temozolomide cycles, vaccination was started after an interval of 4-6 weeks.

CDR1 and CDR2 (germline): SGHKS, YYEKEE (reference sequence). The CDR3 runs 14 residues. V lost 0 bases, J lost 2 bases, and 9 bases lay in between. Time point here: week 5, during vaccination. Doses of 300 ug of mutant IDH1 20-mer peptide were given with topical imiquimod. Each tumor in the donors was a new WHO grade 3 or 4 astrocytoma, IDH1-mutant and ATRX-lost. The receptor comes from a woman in her forties or fifties with glioma. Sequenced here: PBMCs, sampled from a glioma patient whose treatment included an IDH1 peptide vaccine. This chain connects TRBV5-5 to TRBJ2-7; tentatively, D is TRBD2 (6 bases). The CDR3 sequence: CASSLVGGTYEQYF. The DNA for the CDR3 is TGTGCCAGCAGCTTGGTTGGAGGGACCTACGAGCAGTACTTC.